A selection of T cell receptor beta chains follows, all from one sample in a study of OX40 agonist ivuxolimab in advanced cancers. TCRdb's copy holds only in-frame clones and misses some; the assay was immunoSEQ multiplex PCR. The sample holds roughly 19,000 clones, 88% seen once. Here the sequenced sample was CD4+ or CD8+ T cells sorted from blood, taken in a trial of the OX40 agonist ivuxolimab. The receptors shown here come from an adult with an advanced solid tumor such as melanoma, head and neck, liver or kidney cancer. The CDR3 runs from the conserved cysteine through the conserved F or W. The D gene is left open where the match is weak. The size field is filled for only some rows; it gives once, few, many or a size class.

19,TRBD1,TRBJ1-5,TRBV19,.,TGTGCCAGTAGTACCCAGAGAGACAGGGTAATCTCTTCGAATCAGCCCCAGCATTTT,CASSTQRDRVISSNQPQHF
13,TRBD1,TRBJ1-1,TRBV5-1,few,TGCGCCAGCAGCTTTAAGACAGGGGATGAAGCTTTCTTT,CASSFKTGDEAFF
14,TRBD1,TRBJ1-6,TRBV27,.,TGTGCCAGCAGGGGACAGGGGGTGTATTCACCCCTCCACTTT,CASRGQGVYSPLHF
15,.,TRBJ1-1,TRBV4-1,.,TGCGCCAGCAGCCAAGGCGGGCAGTTGAACACTGAAGCTTTCTTT,CASSQGGQLNTEAFF
15,.,TRBJ2-7,TRBV7-9,.,TGTGCCAGCAGCTTAGGGGCTGGGGTTGGGTACGAGCAGTACTTC,CASSLGAGVGYEQYF
15,.,TRBJ1-6,TRBV18,.,TGTGCCAGCTCACCAATTCAGGCCCTATGGGTAGCCCTCCACTTT,CASSPIQALWVALHF
13,.,TRBJ2-2,TRBV6-6,.,TGTGCCAGCAGTTATGTAGGCACCGGGGAGCTGTTTTTT,CASSYVGTGELFF
14,.,TRBJ2-5,TRBV7-9,.,TGTGCCAGCAGCCGGCTGGAGGCTGTAGAGACCCAGTACTTC,CASSRLEAVETQYF
14,TRBD1,TRBJ1-1,TRBV27,once,TGTGCCAGCAGTCAAGGACAGGGGGCTAAAGAAGCTTTCTTT,CASSQGQGAKEAFF
14,.,TRBJ1-1,TRBV5-1,.,TGCGCCAGCAGAGGCGTGGAGTTGAACACTGAAGCTTTCTTT,CASRGVELNTEAFF